This T cell receptor (beta chain) was captured by sequencing in a study of blood T cell repertoires in COVID-19. Whole-study context: From the United States, Italy and Spain came samples of acute and convalescent COVID-19. From T cells, B-cell-depleted T cells, or PBMCs came the material, which was cDNA or gDNA.

Original processing methods: It was from reference gene primer amplification that nucleated cell counts were estimated. Profiling relied on immunoSEQ multiplex PCR, and the TCRdb table lists in-frame clones only, not all of them. The V and J calls and clone size come from that table; D and trimming were worked out from the DNA. This table has a few hundred thousand clones, around four fifths appearing once. The CDR3 runs 15 residues. V lost 4 bases to trimming and J lost 4 bases; unmatched junction nucleotides: 9. In germline, CDR1 is SGDLS, CDR2 YYNGEE. Sequencing used peripheral blood. J is TRBJ1-2 and V is TRBV9; the match to TRBD1 covers 8 bases. This receptor was identified in a man aged 45-65 years with active or convalescent COVID-19. DNA for the CDR3: TGTGCCAGCAGCACCCAGGGGGCGCAGGGCTATGGCTACACCTTC. Amino acid sequence: CASSTQGAQGYGYTF.